Listed here are 19 T cell receptor beta chains from one sample, sequenced in a study of a mutant IDH1 vaccine in newly diagnosed glioma. Profiled with immunoSEQ multiplex PCR; TCRdb holds only in-frame clones, not every one. The sample lists 98,000 or so clones, about 87% occurring once. The time point: baseline, week 1 (first vaccination visit). Treatment specified: pre-vaccination baseline after standard-of-care therapy. The source was PBMCs, collected from a glioma patient treated with radiotherapy, temozolomide or both. Receptors were obtained from a woman aged 45-60 years with glioma.

The chain links TRBV2 to TRBJ2-2; D gene uncertain. Looked up from germline, CDR1 is SNHLY and CDR2 is FYNNEI. The V end was cut by 10 bases, the J end by 4 bases, with 10 bases between. CDR3 size: 12 residues. The CDR3: CATSASTGELFF. CDR3 bases: TGTGCCACCTCGGCGTCCACCGGGGAGCTGTTTTTT.

The rearrangement joins TRBV30 to TRBJ2-3; 9 bases map to TRBD2. This CDR3 is 16 amino acids long. The V and J ends lost 1 base and 8 bases, in that order; junction bases with no gene match: 13. The germline CDR1 and CDR2 sequences are GTSNPN and SVGIG (reference sequence). The CDR3 sequence: CAWSGGGRVAWGTQYF. The CDR3, as DNA: TGTGCCTGGAGTGGGGGCGGGAGGGTAGCCTGGGGTACGCAGTATTTT.

V gene TRBV28 combines with J gene TRBJ1-4; 9 bases line up with TRBD1. V was pared by 5 bases and J by 0 bases, with 4 bases of the junction left unmatched. The CDR3 length is 16 residues. Germline V lookup: CDR1 MDHEN, CDR2 SYDVKM. The CDR3 DNA reads as TGTGCCAGCAGTAAACAGGGGGCTTCAACTAATGAAAAACTGTTTTTT. This codes for CASSKQGASTNEKLFF. The whole variable domain, remainder taken from reference TRBV28 and TRBJ1-4, is DVKVTQSSRYLVKRTGEKVFLECVQDMDHENMFWYRQDPGLGLRLIYFSYDVKMKEKGDIPEGYSVSREKKERFSLILESASTNQTSMYLCASSKQGASTNEKLFFGSGTQLSVL.

CDR3 sequence (DNA): TGTGCCAGCAGTTACACGACAGGGTATGGCTACACCTTC. It encodes CASSYTTGYGYTF. The chain links TRBV6-6 to TRBJ1-2; 7 bases are shared with TRBD1. This CDR3 comprises 13 residues. After removal of 2 bases from V and 5 bases from J, the junction contained 2 bases not matched to a gene. Germline V lookup: CDR1 MNHNY, CDR2 SVGAGI (reference sequence).

In its sample, this clone was seen once. The chain is built from TRBV5-1 and TRBJ2-3; D remains ambiguous. The V end was cut by 3 bases, the J end by 1 base, with 12 bases between. This CDR3 comprises 15 residues. Germline V lookup: CDR1 SGHRS, CDR2 YFSETQ. CDR3 DNA sequence: TGCGCCAGCAGCTCGCCCCTACGAGGCACAGATACGCAGTATTTT. Its translation is CASSSPLRGTDTQYF.

Here the CDR3 reads CASSFSTDTQYF. DNA of the CDR3: TGTGCCAGCAGTTTCTCCACAGATACGCAGTATTTT. The V gene is TRBV28, the J gene TRBJ2-3, with unresolved D. The germline gives CDR1 MDHEN, CDR2 SYDVKM. The V end lost 3 bases, the J end lost 2 bases, and 3 bases lay between the germline ends. This CDR3 has 12 residues. Combining the CDR3 with reference TRBV28 and TRBJ2-3 gives the whole variable domain DVKVTQSSRYLVKRTGEKVFLECVQDMDHENMFWYRQDPGLGLRLIYFSYDVKMKEKGDIPEGYSVSREKKERFSLILESASTNQTSMYLCASSFSTDTQYFGPGTRLTVL.

The V call is TRBV29-1, the J call TRBJ2-5; 9 bases match TRBD1. Germline CDR1 and CDR2: SQVTM and ANQGSEA. The CDR3 sequence is 14 residues long. Trimming removed 3 bases from V and 5 bases from J; junction bases left unmatched: 7. DNA of the CDR3: TGCAGCGTTGACTTTACAGGGGGCCGGGAGACCCAGTACTTC. It codes for CSVDFTGGRETQYF.

This rearrangement joins TRBV27 to TRBJ2-7; D remains unclear. Trimming shortened V by 4 bases and J by 3 bases, and 16 bases separated the two germline ends. The CDR3 contains 15 residues. Germline V gene lookup returns CDR1 MNHEY and CDR2 SMNVEV (reference sequence). In nucleotides, the CDR3 is TGTGCCAGCAGTTCCATCGTCGTGTCCTACTACGAGCAGTACTTC. Protein sequence: CASSSIVVSYYEQYF.

The V gene is TRBV19, the J gene TRBJ1-1; 9 nucleotides align to TRBD1. With 0 bases clipped from V and 2 bases from J, the junction kept 7 bases outside the gene matches. The CDR3 consists of 17 residues. The germline CDR1 and CDR2 sequences are LNHDA and SQIVND (reference sequence). CDR3 sequence (DNA): TGTGCCAGTAGTATAGATCAAGGACAGGGGTTTAACACTGAAGCTTTCTTT. Its protein is CASSIDQGQGFNTEAFF.

The V gene is TRBV9, the J gene TRBJ2-7, with 7 bases aligning to TRBD2. Germline-derived CDR1 and CDR2 are SGDLS and YYNGEE. CDR3 length: 14 residues. J was trimmed by 0 bases and V by 4 bases; bases with no gene match: 4. The CDR3 reads CASSPGLGSYEQYF. CDR3 sequence (DNA): TGTGCCAGCAGCCCAGGACTAGGCTCCTACGAGCAGTACTTC.

The V and J genes are TRBV2 and TRBJ2-5; D ambiguous. The better agreement between TRBJ2-7 and the DNA end casts doubt on the J call. Germline CDR1 SNHLY, CDR2 FYNNEI. The CDR3 has 13 residues. CDR3 in amino acids: CASRAVSSYEQYF. The CDR3, as DNA: TGTGCCAGCAGGGCCGTCTCTTCCTACGAGCAGTACTTC.

The chain links TRBV29-1 to TRBJ2-1; perhaps TRBD1 as D (6 bases). With 7 bases removed from V and 8 bases from J, the gap between germline ends came to 15 bases. Looked up from germline, CDR1 is SQVTM and CDR2 is ANQGSEA. The CDR3 is 12 amino acids. CDR3 sequence: CSGRQGNDEQFF. The CDR3 DNA sequence: TGCAGCGGGCGGCAGGGGAACGATGAGCAGTTCTTC.

The chain has TRBV5-1 and TRBJ1-5, with D unresolved. The CDR3 totals 13 residues. V was pared by 7 bases and J by 7 bases, with 15 bases between. CDR1 and CDR2 (germline): SGHRS, YFSETQ. The CDR3 region is CASRPLREQPQHF. The CDR3 DNA sequence: TGCGCCAGCCGACCGCTACGGGAGCAGCCCCAGCATTTT. Full variable domain (rest looked up from reference TRBV5-1 and TRBJ1-5): KAGVTQTPRYLIKTRGQQVTLSCSPISGHRSVSWYQQTPGQGLQFLFEYFSETQRNKGNFPGRFSGRQFSNSRSEMNVSTLELGDSALYLCASRPLREQPQHFGDGTRLSIL.

The chain joins TRBV10-3 to TRBJ1-2; D possibly corresponds to TRBD1 (6 bases). There are 12 residues in the CDR3. Germline lookup yields CDR1 ENHRY and CDR2 SYGVKD. V was clipped by 5 bases and J by 7 bases, with 11 bases between them. The CDR3 DNA follows: TGTGCCATCAGTCGGACAGCGGCTGGCTACACCTTC. Its translation is CAISRTAAGYTF.

The V call is TRBV19, the J call TRBJ2-1; D possibly corresponds to TRBD1 (5 bases). V was shortened by 4 bases and J by 4 bases, with 14 bases between the two germline ends. This CDR3 is 15 amino acids long. The germline gives CDR1 LNHDA, CDR2 SQIVND (reference sequence). The CDR3 nucleotides read TGTGCCAGTAGTAAAGGGGCCTACAGGTACAATGAGCAGTTCTTC. Protein sequence: CASSKGAYRYNEQFF.

This clone has just a few counts. The V gene is TRBV19, the J gene TRBJ2-7, with a tentative D call TRBD2 (5 bases). The V gene's germline CDR1 is LNHDA and CDR2 SQIVND (reference sequence). The CDR3 consists of 13 residues. The V end lost 4 bases, the J end lost 2 bases, and 9 bases lay between the germline ends. The CDR3 protein is CASSTSGAYEQYF. The DNA of the CDR3 is TGTGCCAGTAGTACATCCGGGGCCTACGAGCAGTACTTC.

This clone has a single count. The rearrangement uses TRBV11-2 and TRBJ2-7, with a tentative D call TRBD1 (5 bases). This CDR3 has 12 amino acids. Germline CDR1 SGHAT, CDR2 FQNNGV. The germline V and J ends were trimmed by 5 bases and 9 bases, with 14 bases remaining between them. The chain's CDR3 is CASSQDGAGQYF. In DNA, the CDR3 is TGTGCCAGCAGCCAAGATGGGGCAGGGCAGTACTTC. The variable domain in full, with the rest retrieved from reference TRBV11-2 and TRBJ2-7, is EAGVAQSPRYKIIEKRQSVAFWCNPISGHATLYWYQQILGQGPKLLIQFQNNGVVDDSQLPKDRFSAERLKGVDSTLKIQPAKLEDSAVYLCASSQDGAGQYFGPGTRLTVT.

The rearrangement uses TRBV7-2 and TRBJ2-5; 8 nucleotides line up with TRBD2. V lost 5 bases to trimming and J lost 4 bases; unmatched junction nucleotides: 15. Per germline, CDR1 SGHTA and CDR2 FQGNSA. The CDR3 covers 17 residues. For the CDR3, the DNA is TGTGCCAGCAGCCCTGGACTAGCCCCCTCTAATATAGAGACCCAGTACTTC. Its protein is CASSPGLAPSNIETQYF.

This chain connects TRBV6-4 to TRBJ1-4, with TRBD1 matching 10 bases. The CDR3 spans 15 residues. CDR1 and CDR2 from the germline V gene are MRHNA and SNTAGT. J gave up 8 bases and V 5 bases, and 8 bases lay outside the gene matches. Written as DNA, the CDR3 is TGTGCCAGCAGTCGAACCGGGACAGGGGCCGAAAAACTGTTTTTT. Its translation is CASSRTGTGAEKLFF.